These T cell receptor beta chains were read from a single sample in a study of radiotherapy plus CTLA-4 blockade in lung cancer. Generated by immunoSEQ multiplex PCR, the TCRdb table keeps only in-frame clones and is missing some. The sample holds about 120,000 clones, just under 80% seen once. Sequenced material: peripheral blood, taken from a patient treated with radiotherapy plus ipilimumab. The receptors stem from a human donor with non-small cell lung cancer who had a partial response to radiotherapy plus ipilimumab. CDR3s include the opening cysteine and the closing phenylalanine or tryptophan. The D gene is left open where the match is weak. Part of the rows lack a size; the others show once, few, many or a class for expanded clones.

J gene: TRBJ2-6
D gene: TRBD1
clone size: .
V gene: TRBV12-5
CDR3 protein: CASAPGGSGANVLTF
CDR3 DNA: TGTGCTAGTGCCCCAGGGGGCTCTGGGGCCAACGTCCTGACTTTC

J gene: TRBJ2-2
D gene: TRBD2
clone size: .
V gene: TRBV4-3
CDR3 protein: CASSTLAGVTGELFF
CDR3 DNA: TGCGCCAGCAGCACTCTAGCGGGAGTCACCGGGGAGCTGTTTTTT

J gene: TRBJ2-5
D gene: .
clone size: .
V gene: TRBV11-1
CDR3 protein: CASSLEEETQYF
CDR3 DNA: TGTGCCAGCAGCTTGGAGGAAGAGACCCAGTACTTC

J gene: TRBJ2-6
D gene: TRBD1
clone size: once
V gene: TRBV19
CDR3 protein: CASRNRGSSGANVLTF
CDR3 DNA: TGTGCCAGTAGAAACAGGGGTAGCTCTGGGGCCAACGTCCTGACTTTC

J gene: TRBJ2-1
D gene: .
clone size: few
V gene: TRBV19
CDR3 protein: CASSIASVFQNEQFF
CDR3 DNA: TGTGCCAGTAGTATCGCTAGCGTCTTCCAAAATGAGCAGTTCTTC

J gene: TRBJ2-1
D gene: TRBD1
clone size: .
V gene: TRBV18
CDR3 protein: CASSPRWKEQGTNNEQFF
CDR3 DNA: TGTGCCAGCTCACCACGGTGGAAGGAACAGGGGACGAACAATGAGCAGTTCTTC

J gene: TRBJ2-7
D gene: TRBD2
clone size: .
V gene: TRBV5-1
CDR3 protein: CASSPGVAGGPWSEQYF
CDR3 DNA: TGCGCCAGCAGCCCGGGAGTAGCGGGAGGGCCTTGGTCCGAGCAGTACTTC

J gene: TRBJ2-5
D gene: TRBD1
clone size: .
V gene: TRBV6-5
CDR3 protein: CASSVRDRGLETQYF
CDR3 DNA: TGTGCCAGCAGTGTAAGAGACAGGGGGCTAGAGACCCAGTACTTC

J gene: TRBJ1-3
D gene: .
clone size: .
V gene: TRBV18
CDR3 protein: CASSPQGTSGNTIYF
CDR3 DNA: TGTGCCAGCTCACCTCAGGGCACCTCTGGAAACACCATATATTTT

J gene: TRBJ2-3
D gene: TRBD2
clone size: .
V gene: TRBV6-5
CDR3 protein: CASSYSGLAGADTQYF
CDR3 DNA: TGTGCCAGCAGTTACTCGGGACTAGCGGGAGCAGATACGCAGTATTTT

J gene: TRBJ2-3
D gene: TRBD2
clone size: once
V gene: TRBV27
CDR3 protein: CASSLALGTSGRADTQYF
CDR3 DNA: TGTGCCAGCAGTTTAGCGTTGGGGACTAGCGGGAGGGCAGATACGCAGTATTTT

J gene: TRBJ2-5
D gene: .
clone size: .
V gene: TRBV15
CDR3 protein: CATSREGAGETQYF
CDR3 DNA: TGTGCCACCAGCAGAGAGGGGGCCGGGGAGACCCAGTACTTC

J gene: TRBJ2-5
D gene: TRBD2
clone size: .
V gene: TRBV9
CDR3 protein: CASSSPGGLQETQYF
CDR3 DNA: TGTGCCAGCAGCTCACCGGGGGGACTCCAAGAGACCCAGTACTTC

J gene: TRBJ1-1
D gene: .
clone size: few
V gene: TRBV6-1
CDR3 protein: CASSQKADTEAFF
CDR3 DNA: TGTGCCAGCAGTCAGAAGGCGGACACTGAAGCTTTCTTT

J gene: TRBJ1-5
D gene: TRBD1
clone size: .
V gene: TRBV18
CDR3 protein: CASSPGQENQPQHF
CDR3 DNA: TGTGCCAGCTCACCGGGACAGGAGAATCAGCCCCAGCATTTT

J gene: TRBJ2-1
D gene: .
clone size: few
V gene: TRBV6-1
CDR3 protein: CASRRGNSYNEQFF
CDR3 DNA: TGTGCCAGCCGTCGCGGGAACTCCTACAATGAGCAGTTCTTC

J gene: TRBJ1-4
D gene: TRBD1
clone size: .
V gene: TRBV25-1
CDR3 protein: CASSPPQGLNEKLFF
CDR3 DNA: TGTGCCAGCAGTCCCCCACAGGGGCTCAATGAAAAACTGTTTTTT

J gene: TRBJ1-1
D gene: TRBD1
clone size: .
V gene: TRBV9
CDR3 protein: CASSAYIGQGSGAFF
CDR3 DNA: TGTGCCAGCAGCGCTTACATAGGACAGGGGAGTGGAGCTTTCTTT

J gene: TRBJ2-7
D gene: .
clone size: .
V gene: TRBV28
CDR3 protein: CASSRNGQLQYF
CDR3 DNA: TGTGCCAGCAGCCGAAACGGACAGCTACAGTACTTC

J gene: TRBJ2-3
D gene: .
clone size: .
V gene: TRBV19
CDR3 protein: CASSIGRANLPDTQYF
CDR3 DNA: TGTGCCAGTAGTATAGGGCGGGCGAACCTCCCGGATACGCAGTATTTT

J gene: TRBJ2-1
D gene: TRBD2
clone size: .
V gene: TRBV15
CDR3 protein: CATSRGAGGLYNEQFF
CDR3 DNA: TGTGCCACCAGCAGAGGGGCGGGAGGGCTCTACAATGAGCAGTTCTTC

J gene: TRBJ1-4
D gene: .
clone size: medium-sized
V gene: TRBV5-4
CDR3 protein: CASSLVESGKLFF
CDR3 DNA: TGTGCCAGCAGCTTAGTAGAATCGGGAAAACTGTTTTTT

J gene: TRBJ1-5
D gene: .
clone size: .
V gene: TRBV7-9
CDR3 protein: CASSLIRGGSNQPQHF
CDR3 DNA: TGTGCCAGCAGCCTGATAAGGGGTGGAAGCAATCAGCCCCAGCATTTT

J gene: TRBJ1-2
D gene: .
clone size: .
V gene: TRBV18
CDR3 protein: CASSPDGGAFYGYTF
CDR3 DNA: TGTGCCAGCTCACCGGATGGGGGCGCGTTCTATGGCTACACCTTC

J gene: TRBJ1-2
D gene: .
clone size: few
V gene: TRBV5-6
CDR3 protein: CASNAYPSYGYTF
CDR3 DNA: TGTGCCAGCAACGCCTACCCATCCTATGGCTACACCTTC

J gene: TRBJ1-2
D gene: .
clone size: few
V gene: TRBV6-5
CDR3 protein: CASSVNAGKGYTF
CDR3 DNA: TGTGCCAGCAGTGTAAATGCAGGGAAAGGCTACACCTTC

J gene: TRBJ1-4
D gene: .
clone size: .
V gene: TRBV6-1
CDR3 protein: CASSEDEGFSEKLFF
CDR3 DNA: TGTGCCAGCAGTGAAGATGAGGGCTTCTCGGAAAAACTGTTTTTT

J gene: TRBJ1-3
D gene: .
clone size: .
V gene: TRBV6-5
CDR3 protein: CASSPAGSGNTIYF
CDR3 DNA: TGTGCCAGCAGTCCCGCGGGTTCTGGAAACACCATATATTTT

J gene: TRBJ2-5
D gene: TRBD1
clone size: .
V gene: TRBV28
CDR3 protein: CASSSDRDRVLGQETQYF
CDR3 DNA: TGTGCCAGCAGTTCCGACCGGGACAGGGTACTTGGCCAAGAGACCCAGTACTTC

J gene: TRBJ2-5
D gene: TRBD1
clone size: .
V gene: TRBV5-4
CDR3 protein: CASSLEPTGGQETQYF
CDR3 DNA: TGTGCCAGCAGCTTGGAGCCGACAGGGGGGCAAGAGACCCAGTACTTC

J gene: TRBJ1-2
D gene: .
clone size: .
V gene: TRBV7-2
CDR3 protein: CASSSSTTYGYTF
CDR3 DNA: TGTGCCAGCAGCTCCTCAACTACCTATGGCTACACCTTC

J gene: TRBJ2-3
D gene: .
clone size: .
V gene: TRBV5-1
CDR3 protein: CASGRGSLNTDTQYF
CDR3 DNA: TGCGCCAGCGGCCGAGGCTCACTTAACACAGATACGCAGTATTTT

J gene: TRBJ1-1
D gene: .
clone size: .
V gene: TRBV30
CDR3 protein: CAWSPLQVGTEAFF
CDR3 DNA: TGTGCCTGGAGTCCCCTCCAGGTTGGCACTGAAGCTTTCTTT

J gene: TRBJ2-2
D gene: .
clone size: .
V gene: TRBV19
CDR3 protein: CASSKGTGELFF
CDR3 DNA: TGTGCCAGTAGTAAGGGGACCGGGGAGCTGTTTTTT

J gene: TRBJ2-7
D gene: TRBD2
clone size: once
V gene: TRBV2
CDR3 protein: CASSPGLATYEQYF
CDR3 DNA: TGTGCCAGCAGCCCGGGACTAGCGACCTACGAGCAGTACTTC

J gene: TRBJ1-1
D gene: .
clone size: .
V gene: TRBV7-9
CDR3 protein: CASSLGQVAEAFF
CDR3 DNA: TGTGCCAGCAGCTTAGGGCAGGTGGCTGAAGCTTTCTTT

J gene: TRBJ2-1
D gene: .
clone size: once
V gene: TRBV5-8
CDR3 protein: CASSVRGTFEQFF
CDR3 DNA: TGTGCCAGCAGCGTTCGAGGGACTTTTGAGCAGTTCTTC

J gene: TRBJ1-1
D gene: .
clone size: .
V gene: TRBV5-8
CDR3 protein: CASSATAMNTEAFF
CDR3 DNA: TGTGCCAGCAGCGCGACAGCAATGAACACTGAAGCTTTCTTT

J gene: TRBJ2-7
D gene: .
clone size: .
V gene: TRBV6-1
CDR3 protein: CATRGGSLNLEQYF
CDR3 DNA: TGTGCCACCCGAGGAGGGTCATTAAACCTCGAGCAGTACTTC

J gene: TRBJ2-5
D gene: TRBD2
clone size: .
V gene: TRBV14
CDR3 protein: CASSQLAGGGETQYF
CDR3 DNA: TGTGCCAGCAGCCAACTAGCGGGAGGGGGAGAGACCCAGTACTTC

J gene: TRBJ1-4
D gene: TRBD1
clone size: .
V gene: TRBV18
CDR3 protein: CASSPGGQRNEKLFF
CDR3 DNA: TGTGCCAGCTCACCAGGGGGACAGCGTAATGAAAAACTGTTTTTT

J gene: TRBJ1-4
D gene: .
clone size: few
V gene: TRBV15
CDR3 protein: CATSRDSREKLFF
CDR3 DNA: TGTGCCACCAGCAGGGACAGCCGTGAAAAACTGTTTTTT

J gene: TRBJ2-4
D gene: TRBD2
clone size: .
V gene: TRBV4-1
CDR3 protein: CASSQLAGAAKNIQYF
CDR3 DNA: TGCGCCAGCAGCCAACTAGCGGGAGCGGCCAAAAACATTCAGTACTTC

J gene: TRBJ1-2
D gene: TRBD1
clone size: .
V gene: TRBV28
CDR3 protein: CASSSRLRGNYGYTF
CDR3 DNA: TGTGCCAGCAGTTCCAGACTCAGGGGGAACTATGGCTACACCTTC

J gene: TRBJ2-2
D gene: .
clone size: .
V gene: TRBV5-4
CDR3 protein: CASSAVKTGELFF
CDR3 DNA: TGTGCCAGCAGCGCGGTGAAAACCGGGGAGCTGTTTTTT

J gene: TRBJ2-7
D gene: TRBD1
clone size: .
V gene: TRBV30
CDR3 protein: CAWSRTGTGFPYEQYF
CDR3 DNA: TGTGCCTGGAGTAGAACCGGGACAGGTTTTCCCTACGAGCAGTACTTC

J gene: TRBJ1-2
D gene: .
clone size: .
V gene: TRBV5-1
CDR3 protein: CASSLTIPWSDYGYTF
CDR3 DNA: TGCGCCAGCAGCTTGACAATTCCCTGGAGTGACTATGGCTACACCTTC

J gene: TRBJ2-7
D gene: .
clone size: few
V gene: TRBV28
CDR3 protein: CASSSPGRTSTYEQYF
CDR3 DNA: TGTGCCAGCAGCTCACCGGGGAGGACTTCAACCTACGAGCAGTACTTC

J gene: TRBJ2-1
D gene: .
clone size: .
V gene: TRBV27
CDR3 protein: CASSMDRGYNEQFF
CDR3 DNA: TGTGCCAGCAGTATGGACCGCGGGTACAATGAGCAGTTCTTC

J gene: TRBJ2-1
D gene: .
clone size: .
V gene: TRBV5-1
CDR3 protein: CASRSTGIYNEQFF
CDR3 DNA: TGCGCCAGCAGAAGTACAGGGATCTACAATGAGCAGTTCTTC

J gene: TRBJ1-4
D gene: .
clone size: .
V gene: TRBV4-1
CDR3 protein: CASSQGETQVHEKLFF
CDR3 DNA: TGCGCCAGCAGCCAAGGCGAGACACAGGTACATGAAAAACTGTTTTTT